This record looks at one TCR beta chain sequence and its context. The CDR3 has 15 residues. Germline CDR1 and CDR2: SGHTS and YDEGEE. Trimming took off 4 bases at V and 3 bases at J, with 14 bases between the two ends. This sample was included in a study of T cell changes during pregnancy in multiple sclerosis. Libraries were prepared by immunoSEQ multiplex PCR; TCRdb keeps only in-frame clonotypes and omits some of them. This repertoire shows about 49,000 clones, 90% found once; its top ten account for around 5%. The receptor was derived from a female donor in good health, enrolled as a control in a pregnancy study. Sequences were derived from peripheral blood, sampled after pregnancy. This chain joins TRBV5-8 and TRBJ1-5; no reliable D call. DNA of the CDR3: TGTGCCAGCAGCGAGGTCCCGAACTTCAATCAGCCCCAGCATTTT. Amino acids: CASSEVPNFNQPQHF. Supplemented by reference TRBV5-8 and TRBJ1-5, the full variable domain reads EAGVTQSPTHLIKTRGQQATLRCSPISGHTSVYWYQQALGLGLQFLLWYDEGEERNRGNFPPRFSGRQFPNYSSELNVNALELEDSALYLCASSEVPNFNQPQHFGDGTRLSIL.